This T cell receptor beta chain derives from a study of blood T cells in healthy people across ages. Findings and caveats of the study: The study found more naive CD4+ cells and higher diversity in long-lived than aged donors.

Comments on this clonotype: The antigen remains undetermined.

A J-beta primer mix and a sample-barcoded 5' primer were used in a second PCR of roughly 6 to 11 cycles. MiXCR, applied by TCRdb to the 5' RACE reads, yields one record per CDR3 protein. The profile shows approximately 1,100,000 distinct CDR3 sequences, 40% to 45% of them singletons. Per germline, CDR1 SEHNR and CDR2 FQNEAQ (reference sequence). J lost 2 bases, V lost 5 bases, and 6 bases had no gene match. This CDR3 is built from 14 residues. The gene calls are TRBV7-9 and TRBJ2-7; 7 nucleotides match TRBD1. Sequenced: blood. The clonotype originates from a woman in her fifties or sixties in good health. The CDR3 reads CASSRDSTTYEQYF. DNA of the CDR3: TGTGCCAGCAGCCGGGACAGTACCACCTACGAGCAGTACTTC.